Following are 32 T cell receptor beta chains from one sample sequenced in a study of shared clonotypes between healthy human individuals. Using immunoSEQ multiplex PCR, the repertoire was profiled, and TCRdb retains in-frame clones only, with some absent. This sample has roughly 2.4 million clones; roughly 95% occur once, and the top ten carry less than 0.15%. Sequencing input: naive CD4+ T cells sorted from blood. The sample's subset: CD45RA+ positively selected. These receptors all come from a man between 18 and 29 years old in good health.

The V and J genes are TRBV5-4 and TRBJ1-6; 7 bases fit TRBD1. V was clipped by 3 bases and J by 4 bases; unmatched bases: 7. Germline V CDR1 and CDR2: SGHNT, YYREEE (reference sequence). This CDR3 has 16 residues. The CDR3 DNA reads TGTGCCAGCAGCTGGAGGGGGACAGAATATAATTCACCCCTCCACTTT. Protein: CASSWRGTEYNSPLHF.

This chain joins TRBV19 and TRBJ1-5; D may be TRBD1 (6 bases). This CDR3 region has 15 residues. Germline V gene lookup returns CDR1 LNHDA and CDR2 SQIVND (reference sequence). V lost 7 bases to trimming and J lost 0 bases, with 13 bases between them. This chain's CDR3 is CASTLGGVSNQPQHF. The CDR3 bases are TGTGCCAGTACCCTAGGGGGGGTTAGCAATCAGCCCCAGCATTTT.

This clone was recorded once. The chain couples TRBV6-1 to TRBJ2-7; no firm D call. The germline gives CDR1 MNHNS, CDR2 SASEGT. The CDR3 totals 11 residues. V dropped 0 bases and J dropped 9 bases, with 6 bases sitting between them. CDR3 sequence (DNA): TGTGCCAGCAGTGAAGCGTCTCGGCAGTACTTC. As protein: CASSEASRQYF.

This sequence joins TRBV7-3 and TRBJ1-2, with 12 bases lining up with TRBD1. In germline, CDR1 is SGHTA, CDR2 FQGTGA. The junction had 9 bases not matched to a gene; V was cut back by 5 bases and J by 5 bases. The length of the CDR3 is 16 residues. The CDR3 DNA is TGTGCCAGCAGCCCGGGACAGGGGGCAGTAGGTTATGGCTACACCTTC. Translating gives CASSPGQGAVGYGYTF.

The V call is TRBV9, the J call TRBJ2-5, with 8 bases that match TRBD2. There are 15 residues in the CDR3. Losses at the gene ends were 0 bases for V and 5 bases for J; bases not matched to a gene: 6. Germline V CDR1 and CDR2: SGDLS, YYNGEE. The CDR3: CASSVDSGSRETQYF. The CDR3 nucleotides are TGTGCCAGCAGCGTAGACAGCGGGAGTCGGGAGACCCAGTACTTC.

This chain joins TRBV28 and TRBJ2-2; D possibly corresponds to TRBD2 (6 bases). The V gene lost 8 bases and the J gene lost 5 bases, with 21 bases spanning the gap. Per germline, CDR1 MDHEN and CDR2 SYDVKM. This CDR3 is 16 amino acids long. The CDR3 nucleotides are TGTGCCAGCGGGGGGACGCAGGACTTACTGACCGGGGAGCTGTTTTTT. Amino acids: CASGGTQDLLTGELFF.

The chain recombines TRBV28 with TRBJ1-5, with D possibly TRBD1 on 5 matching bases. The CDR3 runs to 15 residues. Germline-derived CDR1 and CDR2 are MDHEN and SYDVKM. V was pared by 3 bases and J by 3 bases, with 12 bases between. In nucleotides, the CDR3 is TGTGCCAGCAGTTTTCTCGGGGCGATCAATCAGCCCCAGCATTTT. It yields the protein CASSFLGAINQPQHF.

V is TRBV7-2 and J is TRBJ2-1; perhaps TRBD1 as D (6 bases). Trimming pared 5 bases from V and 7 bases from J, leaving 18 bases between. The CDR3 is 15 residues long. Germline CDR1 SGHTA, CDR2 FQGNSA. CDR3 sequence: CASSKDRRYQNEQFF. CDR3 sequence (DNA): TGTGCCAGCAGCAAAGACAGGCGTTACCAGAATGAGCAGTTCTTC.

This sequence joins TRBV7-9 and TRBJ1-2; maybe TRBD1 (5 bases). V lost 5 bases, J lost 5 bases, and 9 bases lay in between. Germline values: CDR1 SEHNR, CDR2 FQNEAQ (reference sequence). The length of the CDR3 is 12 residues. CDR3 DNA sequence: TGTGCCAGCAGCCCACAGGAGTATGGCTACACCTTC. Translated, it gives CASSPQEYGYTF.

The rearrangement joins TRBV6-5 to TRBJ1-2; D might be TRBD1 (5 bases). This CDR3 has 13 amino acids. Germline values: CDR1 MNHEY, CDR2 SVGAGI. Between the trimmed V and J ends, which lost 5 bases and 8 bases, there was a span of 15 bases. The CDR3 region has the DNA TGTGCCAGCAGTGGGGCAGCTGGAAGGGGCTACACCTTC. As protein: CASSGAAGRGYTF.

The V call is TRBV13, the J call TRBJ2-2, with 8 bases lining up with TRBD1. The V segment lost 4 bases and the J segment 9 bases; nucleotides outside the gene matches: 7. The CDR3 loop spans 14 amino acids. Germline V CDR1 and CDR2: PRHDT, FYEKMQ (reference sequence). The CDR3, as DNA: TGTGCCAGCAGCTGGGACAGGCAGGACCGGGAGCTGTTTTTT. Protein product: CASSWDRQDRELFF.

CDR3 in amino acids: CASSLGTGGIGQYF. The CDR3 coding sequence is TGTGCCAGCAGCTTGGGGACAGGGGGCATCGGGCAGTACTTC. The rearrangement uses TRBV14 and TRBJ2-7; 12 bases fit TRBD1. Germline assignment: CDR1 SGHDN and CDR2 FVKESK. This CDR3 comprises 14 residues. After removal of 5 bases from V and 9 bases from J, the junction contained 8 bases not matched to a gene.

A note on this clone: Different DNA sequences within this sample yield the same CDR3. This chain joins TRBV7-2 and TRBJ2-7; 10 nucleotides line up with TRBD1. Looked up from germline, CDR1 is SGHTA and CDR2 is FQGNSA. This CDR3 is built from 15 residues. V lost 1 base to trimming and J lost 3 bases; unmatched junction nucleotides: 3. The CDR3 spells CASSLGTGGVYEQYF. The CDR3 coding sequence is TGTGCCAGCAGCTTAGGGACAGGGGGAGTCTACGAGCAGTACTTC.

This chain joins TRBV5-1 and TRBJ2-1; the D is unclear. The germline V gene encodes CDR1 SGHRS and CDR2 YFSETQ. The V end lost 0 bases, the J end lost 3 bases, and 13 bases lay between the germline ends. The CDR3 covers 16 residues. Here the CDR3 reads CASSLAEVAYYNEQFF. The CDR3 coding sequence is TGCGCCAGCAGCTTGGCCGAGGTAGCCTACTACAATGAGCAGTTCTTC.

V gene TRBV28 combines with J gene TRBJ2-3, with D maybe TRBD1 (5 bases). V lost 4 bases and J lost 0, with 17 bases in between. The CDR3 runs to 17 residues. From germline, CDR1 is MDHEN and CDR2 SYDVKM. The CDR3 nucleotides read TGTGCCAGCAGTTCCGGAAAGTGGGGCGTAAGCACAGATACGCAGTATTTT. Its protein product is CASSSGKWGVSTDTQYF.

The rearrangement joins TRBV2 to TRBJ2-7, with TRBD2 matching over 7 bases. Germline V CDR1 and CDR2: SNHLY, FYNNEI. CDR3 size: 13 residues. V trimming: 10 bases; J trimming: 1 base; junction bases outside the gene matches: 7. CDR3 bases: TGTGCCACTAAACCGGGACTATCCTACGAGCAGTACTTC. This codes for CATKPGLSYEQYF.

The chain's CDR3 is CASSLEGLGYEQYF. The CDR3 region has the DNA TGTGCCAGCAGCTTGGAAGGGTTGGGCTACGAGCAGTACTTC. This chain uses TRBV5-6 with TRBJ2-7; D is unclear. This CDR3 spans 14 amino acids. Per the germline V gene, CDR1 is SGHDT and CDR2 is YYEEEE. The germline V and J ends were trimmed by 0 bases and 3 bases, with 10 bases remaining between them.

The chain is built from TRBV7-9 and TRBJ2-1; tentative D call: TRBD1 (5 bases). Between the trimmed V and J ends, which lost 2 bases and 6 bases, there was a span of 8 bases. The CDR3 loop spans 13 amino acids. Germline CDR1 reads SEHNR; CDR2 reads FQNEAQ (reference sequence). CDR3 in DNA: TGTGCCAGCAGCTTAAGGGGTAGCAATGAGCAGTTCTTC. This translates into CASSLRGSNEQFF. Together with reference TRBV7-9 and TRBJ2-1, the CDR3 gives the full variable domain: DTGVSQNPRHKITKRGQNVTFRCDPISEHNRLYWYRQTLGQGPEFLTYFQNEAQLEKSRLLSDRFSAERPKGSFSTLEIQRTEQGDSAMYLCASSLRGSNEQFFGPGTRLTVL.

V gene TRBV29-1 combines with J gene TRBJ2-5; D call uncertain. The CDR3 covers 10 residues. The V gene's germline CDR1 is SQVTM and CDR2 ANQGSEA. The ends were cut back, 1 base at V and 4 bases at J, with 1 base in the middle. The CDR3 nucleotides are TGCAGCGTTGAAGTAGAGACCCAGTACTTC. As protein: CSVEVETQYF.

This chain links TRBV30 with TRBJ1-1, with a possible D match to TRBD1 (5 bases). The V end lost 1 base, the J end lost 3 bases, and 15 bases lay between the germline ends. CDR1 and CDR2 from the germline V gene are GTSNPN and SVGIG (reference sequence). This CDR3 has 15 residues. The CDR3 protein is CAWSEARAMDTEAFF. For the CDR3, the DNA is TGTGCCTGGAGTGAGGCCAGGGCGATGGACACTGAAGCTTTCTTT.

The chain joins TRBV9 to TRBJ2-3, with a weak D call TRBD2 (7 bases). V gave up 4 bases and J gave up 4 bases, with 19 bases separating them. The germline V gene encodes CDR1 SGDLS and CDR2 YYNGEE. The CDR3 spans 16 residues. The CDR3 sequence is CASSPGSGGAPDTQYF. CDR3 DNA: TGTGCCAGCAGCCCTGGGTCGGGGGGCGCCCCAGATACGCAGTATTTT.

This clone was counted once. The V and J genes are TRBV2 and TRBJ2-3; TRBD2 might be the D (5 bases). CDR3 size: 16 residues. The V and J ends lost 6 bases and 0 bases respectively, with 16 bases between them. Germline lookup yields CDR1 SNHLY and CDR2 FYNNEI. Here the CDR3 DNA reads TGTGCCAGCAGCCCCGACGCGGGTGCTAGCACAGATACGCAGTATTTT. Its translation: CASSPDAGASTDTQYF.

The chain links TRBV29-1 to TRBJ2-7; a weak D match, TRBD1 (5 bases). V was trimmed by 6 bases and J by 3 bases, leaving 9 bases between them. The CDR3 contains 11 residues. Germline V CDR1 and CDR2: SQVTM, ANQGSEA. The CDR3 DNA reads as TGCAGCGTCTCCCAGGGCTACGAGCAGTACTTC. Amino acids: CSVSQGYEQYF.

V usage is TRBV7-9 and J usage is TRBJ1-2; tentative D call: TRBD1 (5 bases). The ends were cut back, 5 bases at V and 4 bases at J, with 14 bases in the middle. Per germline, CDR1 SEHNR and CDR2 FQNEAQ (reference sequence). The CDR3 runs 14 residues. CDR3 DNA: TGTGCCAGCAGCCCGGGACCCACGGGCTATGGCTACACCTTC. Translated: CASSPGPTGYGYTF.

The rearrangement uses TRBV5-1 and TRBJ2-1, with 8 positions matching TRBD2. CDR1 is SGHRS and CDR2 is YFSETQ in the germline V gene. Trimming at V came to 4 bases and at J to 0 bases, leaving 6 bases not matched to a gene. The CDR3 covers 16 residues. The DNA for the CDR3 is TGCGCCAGCAGCCCTCGACTAGCGAGCTCCTACAATGAGCAGTTCTTC. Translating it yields CASSPRLASSYNEQFF.

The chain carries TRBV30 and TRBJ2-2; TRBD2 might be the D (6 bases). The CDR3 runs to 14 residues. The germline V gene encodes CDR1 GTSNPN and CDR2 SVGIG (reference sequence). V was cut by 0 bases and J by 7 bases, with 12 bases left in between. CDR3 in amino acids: CAWSVGRRDGELFF. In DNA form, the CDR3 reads TGTGCCTGGAGTGTAGGCAGGCGGGACGGGGAGCTGTTTTTT. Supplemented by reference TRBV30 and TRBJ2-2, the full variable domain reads SQTIHQWPATLVQPVGSPLSLECTVEGTSNPNLYWYRQAAGRGLQLLFYSVGIGQISSEVPQNLSASRPQDRQFILSSKKLLLSDSGFYLCAWSVGRRDGELFFGEGSRLTVL.

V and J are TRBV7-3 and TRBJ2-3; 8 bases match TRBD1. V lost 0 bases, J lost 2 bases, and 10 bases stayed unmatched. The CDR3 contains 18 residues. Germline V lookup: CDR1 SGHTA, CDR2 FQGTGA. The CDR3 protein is CASSLTGFGQGHTDTQYF. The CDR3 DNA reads TGTGCCAGCAGCTTAACAGGCTTCGGACAGGGTCACACAGATACGCAGTATTTT.

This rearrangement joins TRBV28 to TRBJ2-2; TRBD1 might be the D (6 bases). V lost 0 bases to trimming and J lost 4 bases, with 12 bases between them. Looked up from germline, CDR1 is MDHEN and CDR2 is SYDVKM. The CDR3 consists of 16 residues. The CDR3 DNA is TGTGCCAGCAGTTTATGGCTAGGGGGAACCACCGGGGAGCTGTTTTTT. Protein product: CASSLWLGGTTGELFF.

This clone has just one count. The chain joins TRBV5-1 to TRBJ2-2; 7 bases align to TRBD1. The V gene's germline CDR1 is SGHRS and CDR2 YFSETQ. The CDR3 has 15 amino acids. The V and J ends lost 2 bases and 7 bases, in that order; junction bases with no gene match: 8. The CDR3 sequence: CASSLRQGRGGELFF. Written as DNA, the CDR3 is TGCGCCAGCAGCTTACGACAGGGCCGGGGCGGGGAGCTGTTTTTT.

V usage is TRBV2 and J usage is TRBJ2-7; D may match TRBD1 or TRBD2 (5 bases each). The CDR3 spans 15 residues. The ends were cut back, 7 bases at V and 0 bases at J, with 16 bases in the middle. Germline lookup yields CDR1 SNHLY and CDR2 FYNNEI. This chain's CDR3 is CASTLGEFGSYEQYF. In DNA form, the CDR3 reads TGTGCCAGCACCCTAGGGGAGTTTGGCTCCTACGAGCAGTACTTC.

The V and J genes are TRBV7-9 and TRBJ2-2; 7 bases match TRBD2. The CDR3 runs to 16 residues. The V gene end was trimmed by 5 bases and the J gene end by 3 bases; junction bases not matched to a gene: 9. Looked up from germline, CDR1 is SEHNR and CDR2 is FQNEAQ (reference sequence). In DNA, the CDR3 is TGTGCCAGCAGCACGCGACTAGCCTGGGACACCGGGGAGCTGTTTTTT. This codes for CASSTRLAWDTGELFF.

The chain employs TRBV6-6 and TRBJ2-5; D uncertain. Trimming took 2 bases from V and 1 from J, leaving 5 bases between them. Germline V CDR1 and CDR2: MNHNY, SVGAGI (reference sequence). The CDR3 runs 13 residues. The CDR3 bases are TGTGCCAGCAGTTACGACTCCCAAGAGACCCAGTACTTC. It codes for CASSYDSQETQYF.